A single TCR beta chain is shown here with its context. Its antigen is as yet unknown. The time point: week 35, safety follow-up. In every dose of vaccine, 300 ug of mutant IDH1 20-mer peptide was given alongside topical imiquimod. The table came from immunoSEQ multiplex PCR; TCRdb's copy has only in-frame clones and leaves some out. In the table there are 25,000 to 30,000 clones, about three quarters of which are singletons. The source of the sample is a study of a mutant IDH1 vaccine in newly diagnosed glioma. Whole-study context: Vaccines began 4-6 weeks after radiotherapy alone, or with temozolomide cycles. Patients had received radiotherapy, temozolomide, or both previously, most receiving both.

V lost 1 base and J 5 bases, leaving 12 bases between the germline ends. CDR3 length: 13 residues. Germline assignment: CDR1 GTSNPN and CDR2 SVGIG (reference sequence). This receptor was identified in a middle-aged man with glioma. The sequencing here drew on PBMCs, taken from a glioma patient whose treatment included an IDH1 peptide vaccine. V is TRBV30 and J is TRBJ2-7; possibly TRBD1 or TRBD2 for D (6 bases each). Here the CDR3 DNA reads TGTGCCTGGAGTGCTCGGGGGCGAGACGAGCAGTACTTC. Translated, it gives CAWSARGRDEQYF.